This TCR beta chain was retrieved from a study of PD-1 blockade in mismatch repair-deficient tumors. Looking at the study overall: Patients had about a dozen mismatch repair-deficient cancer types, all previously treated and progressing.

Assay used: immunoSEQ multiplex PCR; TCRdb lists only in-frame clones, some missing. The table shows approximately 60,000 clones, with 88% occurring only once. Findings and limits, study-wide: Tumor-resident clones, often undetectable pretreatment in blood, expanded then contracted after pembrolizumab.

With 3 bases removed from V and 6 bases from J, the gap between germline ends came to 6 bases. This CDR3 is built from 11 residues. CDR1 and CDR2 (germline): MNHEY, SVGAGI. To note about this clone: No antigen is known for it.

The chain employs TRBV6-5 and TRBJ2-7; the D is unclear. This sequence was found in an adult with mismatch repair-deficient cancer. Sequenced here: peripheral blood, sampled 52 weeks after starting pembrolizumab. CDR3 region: CASSYLGEQYF. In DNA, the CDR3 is TGTGCCAGCAGTTATCTTGGCGAGCAGTACTTC.